This T cell receptor (beta chain) was sequenced during a study of PD-1 blockade in classical Hodgkin lymphoma. This clone has just one count. What it recognizes is unknown. The CDR3 is made up of 11 amino acids. V lost 0 bases and J 7 bases, leaving 7 bases between the germline ends. Germline assignment: CDR1 DFQATT and CDR2 SNEGSKA (reference sequence). Study results and limitations: Although disease activity or prior therapy may be involved, causes of the repertoire differences remain undefined. Reports described newly diagnosed patients as having lower baseline TCR diversity than healthy donors.

The time point: newly diagnosed, previously untreated cHL patient sample. Purification of CD4+ T cells from thawed PBMCs was achieved by magnetic negative selection. Newly diagnosed classical Hodgkin lymphoma PBMCs, still untreated, provided the comparison samples. Assay used: immunoSEQ multiplex PCR; TCRdb lists only in-frame clones, some missing. This sample has about 35,000 clones; roughly 89% occur once, and the top ten carry 0.2% to 0.25%. This receptor was identified in a human donor with classical Hodgkin lymphoma. The chain employs TRBV20-1 and TRBJ2-7; D gene unclear. The sequencing sample was made of CD4+ T cells from blood. CDR3 sequence reads: CSARDRGEQYF. The CDR3 DNA follows: TGCAGTGCTAGAGACCGTGGAGAGCAGTACTTC.